This record concerns one TCR beta chain sequence. This entry belongs to a study of blood T cell repertoires in COVID-19. As for the study in general: PBMCs, B-cell-depleted T cells, or T cells were the source of the cDNA or gDNA that made up the material.

CDR3 length: 15 residues. Germline CDR1 SGHDT, CDR2 YYEEEE. V was clipped by 4 bases and J by 0 bases, with 11 bases between them. Methods used by the authors: Amplification of reference gene primers provided the estimated nucleated cell counts. Libraries were prepared by immunoSEQ multiplex PCR; TCRdb keeps only in-frame clonotypes and omits some of them. V, J and clone size were drawn from that table, and D and trimming were deduced from the DNA. The sample holds some 40,000 clones, approximately 80% seen once. The sequencing sample was made of peripheral blood. The chain uses TRBV5-6 and TRBJ1-3; tentatively, D is TRBD1 (6 bases). This clonotype was obtained from a man aged 60-69 years in a cohort sampled during active COVID-19. The CDR3 loop is CASSPGQRSGNTIYF. The CDR3 DNA follows: TGTGCCAGCAGCCCCGGACAGCGCTCTGGAAACACCATATATTTT.